This T cell receptor (beta chain) is from a study of cytomegalovirus exposure and HLA in healthy donors listed by TCRdb under 2017. Broadly, across the study: In an earlier analysis of under 750 of the donors, approximately 300 Gb of sequence data and roughly 100 million unique TCR beta sequences from 180 million or so T cells were reported. An early release that covered roughly 600 HLA-typed donors contained approximately 290 gigabases of sequencing data and tens of millions of unique TCR sequences. Of the 300 to 500 genotyped donors, 81% were placed in the genetic ancestry cluster associated with self-reported Caucasian donors. The study aimed to test whether cataloging public T cell receptors could reveal signatures of past pathogen exposure. Using immunosequencing, the study profiled T cell repertoires from 640 or so subjects and related those repertoires to cytomegalovirus serostatus. Along with the approximately 700-subject first cohort, a separate validation cohort of over a hundred different subjects was used. To predict cytomegalovirus infection status, the study combined high-throughput TCR immunosequencing, statistical association of individual TCRs with disease status, and machine learning. A later analysis re-analyzed previously published TCR beta repertoires from roughly 600 donors and added high-resolution HLA genotyping to study TCR occurrence patterns. The later analysis used no new phenotypic data to find candidate immune exposures, relying instead on TCR beta sequences and their occurrence across donors. In an earlier analysis of around 540 of the donors, high-throughput TCR beta sequencing was used to judge whether each TCR beta V gene segment behaved as functional or pseudogenic. Donor age, sex, ethnicity and CMV serostatus were compiled together with the repertoire data. A later genetic analysis used genome-wide SNP genotypes for about 60% of the roughly 700 donors, treating that subset as a discovery cohort. All discovery cohort repertoires had been generated on a single sequencing platform. HLA typing included class I and class II loci at four-digit resolution. Typing coverage differed by locus: A, B, C, DRB1 and DQB1 were typed in about 620-640 donors, DQA1 in 500 to 550, DPA1 in 606, and DPB1 in 450 to 480. Roughly 5 DR-DQ haplotypes were treated as single units for association and clustering because of strong linkage in the cohort. On average, about 240,000 unique TCR beta nucleotide sequences were sequenced per donor among some 430 genotyped donors of the cohort, with 15% to 20% of those sequences being non-productive. Broader findings and caveats from the paper: A later analysis found that most CMV-associated TCR beta chains appeared HLA-restricted, with HLA associations seemingly driven largely by CMV exposure. In a later genetic analysis, a missense DCLRE1C variant was associated with V-gene and J-gene trimming of TCR beta chains, and the association was replicated in an independent cohort. Strong co-occurrence of HLA alleles, especially DR and DQ, made assigning TCR associations to individual alleles difficult. A later analysis reported that several top co-occurrence clusters appeared linked to parvovirus B19, influenza, CMV and Epstein-Barr virus. Because some donors lacked HLA typing at each locus, the association tests relied only on the typed subset. The classifier was reported to diagnose cytomegalovirus status with high specificity and sensitivity in both the original cohort and the validation cohort. A later genetic analysis reported fewer N-insertions in productive TCRs among donors in an Asian-associated ancestry cluster than the roughly 640-donor mean. A cluster of highly shared sequence variants was judged likely to be a technical artifact of the sequencing pipeline. Some IMGT-functional V segments, including TRBV6-2 and TRBV6-3, could not be told apart with the 87-base-pair reads, so those segments were excluded. The earlier analysis of 587 of the donors excluded approximately 17 rarely observed V segments, including chromosome 9 orphons, because counts were too low. At a false discovery rate of 0.05, a later analysis linked 15,000 to 20,000 TCR beta sequences to specific HLA alleles. Roughly uniform sequencing depth across donors was assumed in presence/absence analyses, although this assumption may not hold. In vitro tests confirmed that a few of the cytomegalovirus-associated TCR beta chains recognize cytomegalovirus antigens. In a later analysis, the rate of TCR association differed among HLA loci, with DRB1 alleles having the most associated TCRs and HLA-C alleles having the fewest. The study listed 150 to 200 TCR beta chains as associated with cytomegalovirus. Correlated functional status among segregating V segments might reflect linkage disequilibrium, but an unknown experimental factor could not be ruled out. Most TCR sequences were seen in very few donors, while some public TCRs were found in many individuals. A further reported finding was that TCR beta sequences accurately predicted the HLA-A and HLA-B alleles for most subjects in the first cohort. In an earlier analysis of more than 500 of the donors, most TCR beta V segments appeared in productive rearrangements about 90% or about 30% of the time, broadly matching IMGT annotations. A later analysis found that HLA-associated TCR beta chains were more clonally expanded and had lower generation probabilities than equally common non-associated chains. The cohort was sequenced for TCR beta chains only, and without alpha or paired-chain data the features that could be detected were limited. The authors suggested that the approach could potentially be extended to other disease states and immunological phenotypes. For the cohort, immune exposure information was limited to CMV serostatus.

This clone came up once. The target of this receptor is not known. Per-base quality was not reported, and no clone a single base away is much larger than it. Libraries were constructed by the immunoSEQ multiplex PCR assay. A mixture of 60 forward primers for TCR Vbeta segments and 13 reverse primers for TCR Jbeta segments was used in the multiplex PCR. The CDR3 region of rearranged TCR beta genes was amplified from genomic DNA with a multiplex PCR assay. On the Illumina HiSeq System, the amplified TCR beta libraries were sequenced as 87-base-pair reads. The study's own analysis went as follows. In a later analysis, some 80 million unique TCR beta chains were counted across the 650 to 700 repertoires, and about 10 million of these chains were shared by at least two donors. To remove PCR and sequencing errors, raw reads were error-corrected and collapsed into unique sequences using a nearest-neighbor algorithm that merged closely related sequences. Alignment of CDR3 sequences to IMGT reference sequences was used to assign V, D and J gene segments. Each retained sequence needed at least a six-nucleotide match to both a V gene segment and a J gene segment. A rearrangement was called productive if the CDR3 had no stop codons and remained in frame with V and J, and every other rearrangement was called non-productive. Following IMGT convention, CDR3 was defined as the stretch from the second conserved V-encoded cysteine up to the conserved J-encoded phenylalanine. The earlier analysis of 500 to 650 of the donors excluded any sequence lacking an unambiguous match to a single V gene segment. An earlier analysis of approximately 590 of the donors called V segments functional above 56.7% productive rearrangements and segregating when the between-donor standard deviation exceeded 5%. A statistical classification framework was developed to diagnose cytomegalovirus status using the catalog of TCR beta chain sequences. A later analysis assigned V and J genes by comparing TCR nucleotide sequences with IMGT/GENE-DB human TR gene sequences. In a later analysis, CDR3 sequences and most-parsimonious VDJ recombination scenarios were assigned using the TCRdist pipeline. A later analysis defined each TCR beta chain by its CDR3 amino acid sequence plus V-gene family, and excluded reads lacking a unique V-gene family. As a way to deal with suspected cross-contamination and a sequencing artifact, a later analysis dropped approximately 590 nucleotide sequences that were highly shared and had low generation probability. For each public chain, a later analysis derived a clonal expansion index from normalized ranks of inferred template counts within each repertoire. A later analysis computed generation probabilities with a VDJ recombination model fitted to out-of-frame rearrangements, and checked the results against IGoR. In a later analysis, TCR-TCR, TCR-HLA and TCR-CMV co-occurrence was scored with hypergeometric tests, and a repertoire-size bias correction was applied to TCR pairs. To estimate false discovery rates, a later analysis permuted the HLA or CMV assignments 20 times. In a later analysis, co-occurring TCRs were grouped with DBSCAN, and TCRdist sequence similarity was added when clustering was performed within HLA-allele-positive subsets. Co-occurrence clustering excluded repertoires with fewer than 30,000 or more than 120,000 public chains, plus five with anomalous nucleotide sharing. The source is immuneACCESS, and TCRdb retained only in-frame sequences with V and J called. Part of the clones is not carried over; for the studies checked, unresolved V genes explain less than half of this, and the remainder is unexplained. V and J calls and clone size are those listed in that table; D and trimming were worked out from the DNA. The sample table lists 130,000 or so clones, around 87% of them with a count of one. The ten top clones hold under 6.5% of the sample.

The cohort consisted of 666 healthy bone marrow donors. All cohort members were sampled while nominally healthy, although unrecorded immune exposures were likely present. The donor was CMV seronegative and belonged to the group of roughly 330 seronegative cohort members. Every donor gave a peripheral blood sample, and the peripheral blood mononuclear cells from that sample were used for TCR beta sequencing. The Qiagen DNeasy Blood Extraction Kit was used to extract genomic DNA from the blood cell samples. The V end gives up 6 bases and the J end 0 bases, leaving 3 bases in the junction not matched to a gene. CDR1 and CDR2 are drawn from the germline V gene: MDHEN, SYDVKM. The CDR3 covers 15 residues, taking in both the cysteine and the phenylalanine. Of the read, only the CDR3 DNA is kept; its 45 bases are in frame from base 1.

This clonotype originated in a woman in her twenties or thirties in good health and CMV-seronegative. Recombination joined TRBV28 with TRBJ1-4; the central 8 bases match TRBD1. Material: PBMCs. The nucleotide sequence reads TGTGCCAGCAGCTGGACAGGGACAACTAATGAAAAACTGTTTTTT. The encoded protein is CASSWTGTTNEKLFF.